These T cell receptor beta chains were read from a single sample in a study of T cells in Graves' hyperthyroidism and ophthalmopathy. TCRdb analysed the multiplex PCR reads with MiXCR anew, one entry per CDR3 protein. The sample lists some 490,000 distinct CDR3 sequences, 22% occurring once. The sequenced material came from blood. The receptor set was obtained from a woman aged 70-85 years with Graves' ophthalmopathy. Each CDR3 is given with its conserved first and last residue. A D gene is named only where the DNA matches it firmly. Some rows mark clone size as missing; the rest say once, few, many or name a class of expanded clone.

D gene: NA; J gene: TRBJ1-1; CDR3 length: 13; clone size: many; V gene: TRBV6-5; CDR3 DNA: TGTGCCAGCAGTTACTCGATGAACACTGAAGCTTTCTTT; CDR3 protein: CASSYSMNTEAFF
D gene: NA; J gene: TRBJ1-5; CDR3 length: 12; clone size: few; V gene: TRBV20-1; CDR3 DNA: TGCAGTGCTCTCGGAGGGAATCAGCCCCAGCATTTT; CDR3 protein: CSALGGNQPQHF
D gene: TRBD2; J gene: TRBJ2-1; CDR3 length: 16; clone size: NA; V gene: TRBV2; CDR3 DNA: TGTGCCAGCCGAAGTCGTCCGGGAGGGTCCTACAATGAGCAGTTCTTC; CDR3 protein: CASRSRPGGSYNEQFF
D gene: TRBD1; J gene: TRBJ1-1; CDR3 length: 18; clone size: NA; V gene: TRBV6-1; CDR3 DNA: TGTGCCAGCAGTGAAGGTGTGCGGCAGGGGGCTAAGAACACTGAAGCTTTCTTT; CDR3 protein: CASSEGVRQGAKNTEAFF
D gene: TRBD2; J gene: TRBJ2-7; CDR3 length: 14; clone size: NA; V gene: TRBV19; CDR3 DNA: TGTGCCAGTAGTCGCGGGAGGACAAACTACGAGCAGTACTTC; CDR3 protein: CASSRGRTNYEQYF
D gene: TRBD1; J gene: TRBJ1-2; CDR3 length: 15; clone size: NA; V gene: TRBV6-5; CDR3 DNA: TGTGCCAGCAGTTATCTTGGACAGGAAAACTATGGCTACACCTTC; CDR3 protein: CASSYLGQENYGYTF
D gene: TRBD2; J gene: TRBJ2-7; CDR3 length: 15; clone size: once; V gene: TRBV9; CDR3 DNA: TGTGCCAGCAGCAACCCGGGACTAGCGGGAGCCGAGCAGTACTTC; CDR3 protein: CASSNPGLAGAEQYF
D gene: NA; J gene: TRBJ2-7; CDR3 length: 15; clone size: few; V gene: TRBV6-5; CDR3 DNA: TGTGCCAGCAGTTACGGGGTGGGGCGCCCCTACGAGCAGTACTTC; CDR3 protein: CASSYGVGRPYEQYF
D gene: TRBD1; J gene: TRBJ2-5; CDR3 length: 15; clone size: many; V gene: TRBV7-9; CDR3 DNA: TGTGCCAGCAGCTTAGCTACAGGGGGCGAAAAGACCCAGTACTTC; CDR3 protein: CASSLATGGEKTQYF
D gene: NA; J gene: TRBJ2-5; CDR3 length: 13; clone size: NA; V gene: TRBV30; CDR3 DNA: TGTGCCTCGACCAGGGGAAGGCAAGAGACCCAGTACTTC; CDR3 protein: CASTRGRQETQYF
D gene: NA; J gene: TRBJ2-5; CDR3 length: 16; clone size: NA; V gene: TRBV12-5; CDR3 DNA: TGTGCTAGTGGTTTGGGTCAGGGGGAGGAGGGAGAGACCCAGTACTTC; CDR3 protein: CASGLGQGEEGETQYF
D gene: TRBD2; J gene: TRBJ2-1; CDR3 length: 13; clone size: NA; V gene: TRBV12-3/TRBV12-4; CDR3 DNA: TGTGCCAGCAGTCTAACGACTAGCCATGAGCAGTTCTTC; CDR3 protein: CASSLTTSHEQFF
D gene: NA; J gene: TRBJ1-1; CDR3 length: 13; clone size: NA; V gene: TRBV6-5; CDR3 DNA: TGTGCCAGCAGTTACTCTTGGGCTTATGAAGCTTTCTTT; CDR3 protein: CASSYSWAYEAFF
D gene: TRBD1; J gene: TRBJ1-1; CDR3 length: 17; clone size: NA; V gene: TRBV7-2; CDR3 DNA: TGTGCCAGCAGCTTAACAGGGGCCGCAAGAGCTGACACTGAAGCTTTCTTT; CDR3 protein: CASSLTGAARADTEAFF
D gene: NA; J gene: TRBJ2-2; CDR3 length: 15; clone size: few; V gene: TRBV7-8; CDR3 DNA: TGTGCCAGCAGCTTTTCGGTGGTTGACACCGGGGAGCTGTTTTTT; CDR3 protein: CASSFSVVDTGELFF
D gene: NA; J gene: TRBJ2-7; CDR3 length: 15; clone size: NA; V gene: TRBV27; CDR3 DNA: TGTGCCAGCAGTTCAAACAGGGATAGCCCCTACGAGCAGTACTTC; CDR3 protein: CASSSNRDSPYEQYF
D gene: NA; J gene: TRBJ1-1; CDR3 length: 15; clone size: NA; V gene: TRBV5-1; CDR3 DNA: TGCGCCAGCAGCCTCTCTGGGCTAGGACGACCTGAAGCTTTCTTT; CDR3 protein: CASSLSGLGRPEAFF
D gene: NA; J gene: TRBJ1-3; CDR3 length: 15; clone size: NA; V gene: TRBV3-1; CDR3 DNA: TGTGCCAGCAGCCAAGTAGGCCTCTCTGAAAACACCATATATTTT; CDR3 protein: CASSQVGLSENTIYF
D gene: NA; J gene: TRBJ2-3; CDR3 length: 12; clone size: NA; V gene: TRBV28; CDR3 DNA: TGTGCCAGCACCCAGGGCTCGGATACGCAGTATTTT; CDR3 protein: CASTQGSDTQYF
D gene: TRBD2; J gene: TRBJ2-1; CDR3 length: 15; clone size: NA; V gene: TRBV12-3/TRBV12-4; CDR3 DNA: TGTGCCAGCAGGGTGGGACTAGCGGGGATAAATGAGCAGTTCTTC; CDR3 protein: CASRVGLAGINEQFF
D gene: TRBD2; J gene: TRBJ2-7; CDR3 length: 12; clone size: NA; V gene: TRBV20-1; CDR3 DNA: TGCAGTGGGCTAGCGGGAGGATACGAGCAGTACTTC; CDR3 protein: CSGLAGGYEQYF
D gene: NA; J gene: TRBJ2-3; CDR3 length: 15; clone size: few; V gene: TRBV2; CDR3 DNA: TGTGCCAGCAGTGAAGGGGCGGGGTCGGGGGATACGCAGTATTTT; CDR3 protein: CASSEGAGSGDTQYF
D gene: TRBD2; J gene: TRBJ2-1; CDR3 length: 14; clone size: NA; V gene: TRBV19; CDR3 DNA: TGTGCCAGTCGGACTAGCGGACTCTACAATGAGCAGTTCTTC; CDR3 protein: CASRTSGLYNEQFF
D gene: TRBD2; J gene: TRBJ2-3; CDR3 length: 15; clone size: few; V gene: TRBV7-9; CDR3 DNA: TGTGCCAGCAGCTTTCTAGCGGGAGTTACAGATACGCAGTATTTT; CDR3 protein: CASSFLAGVTDTQYF
D gene: TRBD2; J gene: TRBJ2-1; CDR3 length: 14; clone size: once; V gene: TRBV5-1; CDR3 DNA: TGCGCCAGCAGCTTGTTCGGGAGGGATAATGAGCAGTTCTTC; CDR3 protein: CASSLFGRDNEQFF
D gene: NA; J gene: TRBJ2-5; CDR3 length: 15; clone size: few; V gene: TRBV15; CDR3 DNA: TGTGCCACCAGCATCGGAAGTGGGGAGCGGGAGACCCAGTACTTC; CDR3 protein: CATSIGSGERETQYF
D gene: NA; J gene: TRBJ2-2; CDR3 length: 16; clone size: NA; V gene: TRBV30; CDR3 DNA: TGTGCCTGGAGTTCTAGGGGGGGATCGAACACCGGGGAGCTGTTTTTT; CDR3 protein: CAWSSRGGSNTGELFF
D gene: NA; J gene: TRBJ1-1; CDR3 length: 14; clone size: NA; V gene: TRBV11-2; CDR3 DNA: TGTGCCAGCAGCTTAGGATCGTGGGGCACTGAAGCTTTCTTT; CDR3 protein: CASSLGSWGTEAFF
D gene: TRBD2; J gene: TRBJ2-2; CDR3 length: 18; clone size: many; V gene: TRBV10-3; CDR3 DNA: TGTGCCATCAGTGAAGGTCGGAAAGCGGGAGGGGTCACCGGGGAGCTGTTTTTT; CDR3 protein: CAISEGRKAGGVTGELFF